This is a list of T cell receptor beta chains from one sample in a study of cytomegalovirus exposure and HLA in healthy donors. Data came from immunoSEQ multiplex PCR; TCRdb stores just in-frame clones and leaves some out. Among 90,000 to 100,000 clones listed, around 93% were seen once. Sequences were obtained from PBMCs. The receptors were sampled from a woman aged 30 to 39 in good health and CMV-seropositive. CDR3s include the opening cysteine and the closing phenylalanine or tryptophan. D genes are given only for firm matches. Size is omitted from some rows. Given values are once, few, many or a class for expanded clones.

CDR3nt,CDR3aa,abundance,d_gene,j_gene,v_gene
TGTGCCAGCAGTTTATTCGGGGGGAACACTGAAGCTTTCTTT,CASSLFGGNTEAFF,NA,NA,TRBJ1-1,TRBV28
TGTGCCAGCAGGGGGGACAGGAATTACAATGAGCAGTTCTTC,CASRGDRNYNEQFF,NA,TRBD1,TRBJ2-1,TRBV28
TGTGCCAGAACCAATAGGACACGGGAGGCCCTACCTAACTATGGCTACACCTTC,CARTNRTREALPNYGYTF,NA,NA,TRBJ1-2,TRBV5-3
TGTGCCAGCAGTTACTTCGGTAGTTCGTCCGAGCAGTACTTC,CASSYFGSSSEQYF,once,NA,TRBJ2-7,TRBV6-5
TGCGCCAGCAGTGAATCAGGAATTCATGCTGAGCAGTTCTTC,CASSESGIHAEQFF,few,NA,TRBJ2-1,TRBV5-1
TGTGCCAGCAGCCACGGACAGGGTGCCTACAATGAGCAGTTCTTC,CASSHGQGAYNEQFF,NA,TRBD1,TRBJ2-1,TRBV4-2
TGTGCCAGCTCACCAAAGACAGGGTACGAGCAGTACTTC,CASSPKTGYEQYF,NA,TRBD1,TRBJ2-7,TRBV18
TGTGCCAGCAGTTCACTAGCGGGAGGCGCAGATACGCAGTATTTT,CASSSLAGGADTQYF,NA,TRBD2,TRBJ2-3,TRBV27
TGTGCCACCAGCAGAGATCTGGGCAGGGTAGACGAGCAGTACTTC,CATSRDLGRVDEQYF,NA,NA,TRBJ2-7,TRBV15
TGTGCCAGCAGCCCGGGACTAGCGGGAAACACCGGGGAGCTGTTTTTT,CASSPGLAGNTGELFF,NA,TRBD2,TRBJ2-2,TRBV7-7
TGTGCCAGCAGCTTAGACCTACTAGCGGGAGCCAATGAGCAGTTCTTC,CASSLDLLAGANEQFF,NA,TRBD2,TRBJ2-1,TRBV7-9
TGCGCCAGCAGCTTGGTGGAGAACTATGGCTACACCTTC,CASSLVENYGYTF,NA,NA,TRBJ1-2,TRBV5-1
TGTGCCAGCAGCTTGGGGTCAGGGATCCACGAGCAGTACTTC,CASSLGSGIHEQYF,NA,NA,TRBJ2-7,TRBV5-6
TGTGCCAGCAGTTGGACAGTGAACACTGAAGCTTTCTTT,CASSWTVNTEAFF,NA,NA,TRBJ1-1,TRBV2
TGTGCCAGCAGTACCGGGACAGACCTCTACGAGCAGTACTTC,CASSTGTDLYEQYF,NA,TRBD1,TRBJ2-7,TRBV27
TGTGCCAGCAGTGAATATTGGCTAGCGGGAGAGACCGGGGAGCTGTTTTTT,CASSEYWLAGETGELFF,NA,TRBD2,TRBJ2-2,TRBV6-1
TGTGCCAGCAGCTTGGTGGGCAGGAGGCAAGAGACCCAGTACTTC,CASSLVGRRQETQYF,NA,NA,TRBJ2-5,TRBV5-4
TGTGCCAGTACCCCGGAGACCTACACAGATACGCAGTATTTT,CASTPETYTDTQYF,NA,NA,TRBJ2-3,TRBV19
TGTGCCAGCAGCACCTACTACGAGCAGTACTTC,CASSTYYEQYF,NA,NA,TRBJ2-7,TRBV28
TGTGCCAGCAGCCACTCGGGGGGATCTACTAATGAAAAACTGTTTTTT,CASSHSGGSTNEKLFF,NA,NA,TRBJ1-4,TRBV5-4
TGCGCCAGCAGCCCCGACAGGGAGGCAGATACGCAGTATTTT,CASSPDREADTQYF,NA,NA,TRBJ2-3,TRBV23-1
TGTGCCAGCAGTTTACCAGGGGACTATGGCTACACCTTC,CASSLPGDYGYTF,NA,NA,TRBJ1-2,TRBV28
TGTGCCACCAGCCCGCGGGGGACTAGCACAGATACGCAGTATTTT,CATSPRGTSTDTQYF,NA,TRBD2,TRBJ2-3,TRBV15
TGTGCCAGCTCACAAGCCCCAGCACTCCAGGCCGGAAACACCATATATTTT,CASSQAPALQAGNTIYF,NA,NA,TRBJ1-3,TRBV18
TGTGCCAGCAGTTTCCAGACTAGCGGGAGGTACGAGCAGTACTTC,CASSFQTSGRYEQYF,NA,TRBD2,TRBJ2-7,TRBV28
TGTGCCAGCAGCTTGGGGCCCCCCACGACAGCCCTCCAACTTGAGCAGTACTTC,CASSLGPPTTALQLEQYF,NA,NA,TRBJ2-7,TRBV5-4
TGTGCCAGCAAGACAGGGCGGCATGGCTACACCTTC,CASKTGRHGYTF,NA,TRBD1,TRBJ1-2,TRBV28